The 10 T cell receptor beta chains in this list originate from one sample, sequenced in a study of blood T cell repertoires in COVID-19. Sequencing used immunoSEQ multiplex PCR; TCRdb keeps in-frame clones, though not all of them. This table has over 130,000 clones, 87% appearing once. Sequencing was performed on peripheral blood. Receptor source: a woman in her sixties or seventies with active or convalescent COVID-19.

V gene TRBV7-9 combines with J gene TRBJ1-4, with D possibly TRBD1 on 5 matching bases. This CDR3 is 15 amino acids long. V lost 1 base and J lost 5, with 11 bases in between. Germline V gene sequence: CDR1 SEHNR, CDR2 FQNEAQ (reference sequence). The CDR3 sequence is CASSLVLAGNEKLFF. The CDR3 nucleotides are TGTGCCAGCAGCTTAGTTTTGGCAGGGAATGAAAAACTGTTTTTT. Drawing the rest from reference TRBV7-9 and TRBJ1-4, the complete variable domain is DTGVSQNPRHKITKRGQNVTFRCDPISEHNRLYWYRQTLGQGPEFLTYFQNEAQLEKSRLLSDRFSAERPKGSFSTLEIQRTEQGDSAMYLCASSLVLAGNEKLFFGSGTQLSVL.

The chain employs TRBV3-1 (or the pseudogene TRBV3-2) and TRBJ1-2; possibly TRBD1 for D (5 bases). Trimming shortened V by 4 bases and J by 4 bases, and 13 bases separated the two germline ends. This CDR3 spans 14 amino acids. Per germline, CDR1 LGHDT and CDR2 YNNKEL (reference sequence). The CDR3 nucleotides read TGTGCCAGCAGCCTCGGGGGTAGGGGCTATGGCTACACCTTC. It is translated as CASSLGGRGYGYTF.

The chain has TRBV10-3 and TRBJ2-5; 9 bases map to TRBD2. Germline CDR1 is ENHRY and CDR2 is SYGVKD. Trimming cost V 3 bases and J 5 bases; bases outside gene matches: 7. This CDR3 contains 15 residues. Written as DNA, the CDR3 is TGTGCCATCAGTGAAGGCGGGGGGGCGTCTGAGACCCAGTACTTC. Translated: CAISEGGGASETQYF.

The rearrangement uses TRBV7-9 and TRBJ1-5; a possible D gene is TRBD1 (6 bases). CDR3 length: 15 amino acids. V was clipped by 4 bases and J by 4 bases, with 14 bases between them. Germline V gene data show CDR1 as SEHNR and CDR2 as FQNEAQ (reference sequence). CDR3 coding DNA: TGTGCCAGCAGCTCAGGACCCGACAGGAATCAGCCCCAGCATTTT. Translation: CASSSGPDRNQPQHF.

The chain recombines TRBV7-2 with TRBJ2-1; 8 positions agree with TRBD1. V trimming: 2 bases; J trimming: 1 base; junction bases outside the gene matches: 7. The CDR3 totals 17 residues. Germline V gives CDR1 SGHTA, CDR2 FQGNSA. CDR3 coding DNA: TGTGCCAGCAGCTTAAGTTTGCGACAGGGGTCCTACAATGAGCAGTTCTTC. Its protein is CASSLSLRQGSYNEQFF.

This clone is a singleton in its sample. This sequence joins TRBV6-5 and TRBJ1-1; 10 bases align to TRBD1. With 6 bases clipped from V and 3 bases from J, the junction kept 7 bases outside the gene matches. There are 15 residues in the CDR3. CDR1 and CDR2 from the germline V gene are MNHEY and SVGAGI. The CDR3 loop is CASSRSGTGDTEAFF. CDR3 bases: TGTGCCAGCAGCCGATCCGGGACAGGGGACACTGAAGCTTTCTTT.

The chain couples TRBV6-6 to TRBJ2-3; D uncertain. Germline lookup yields CDR1 MNHNY and CDR2 SVGAGI (reference sequence). This CDR3 is 15 amino acids long. V gave up 11 bases and J gave up 2 bases, with 20 bases separating them. The CDR3 here is CASVLTRSPTDTQYF. The CDR3 nucleotides read TGTGCCTCCGTCTTGACGCGGTCTCCCACAGATACGCAGTATTTT.

This clone has only one observation. This chain joins TRBV7-2 and TRBJ1-5; unclear D gene. The CDR3 consists of 14 residues. V was cut by 6 bases and J by 11 bases, with 20 bases left in between. Germline assignment: CDR1 SGHTA and CDR2 FQGNSA. The CDR3 reads CASSSDIGGKSQHF. The CDR3 DNA reads TGTGCCAGCAGTTCCGACATAGGCGGGAAGTCCCAGCATTTT. The variable domain in full, with the rest retrieved from reference TRBV7-2 and TRBJ1-5, is GAGVSQSPSNKVTEKGKDVELRCDPISGHTALYWYRQSLGQGLEFLIYFQGNSAPDKSGLPSDRFSAERTGGSVSTLTIQRTQQEDSAVYLCASSSDIGGKSQHFGDGTRLSIL.

The gene calls are TRBV4-1 and TRBJ1-3; tentatively, D is TRBD1 (6 bases). Per germline, CDR1 MGHRA and CDR2 YSYEKL. The CDR3 has 18 amino acids. V lost 1 base and J 0 bases, leaving 16 bases between the germline ends. This CDR3 is CASSQGPTGISSGNTIYF. CDR3 DNA sequence: TGCGCCAGCAGCCAAGGCCCTACAGGGATTAGCTCTGGAAACACCATATATTTT.

The chain has TRBV12-5 and TRBJ2-7; 7 bases align to TRBD1. V lost 5 bases to trimming and J lost 2 bases; unmatched junction nucleotides: 6. The CDR3 is 14 residues long. CDR1 and CDR2 from the germline V gene are LGHNT and FRNRAP. The CDR3: CASGPRDSAYEQYF. Written as DNA, the CDR3 is TGTGCTAGTGGTCCCCGGGACAGTGCCTACGAGCAGTACTTC.